This TCR beta chain came from a study of a mutant IDH1 vaccine in newly diagnosed glioma. Overall study: Treated individuals were approximately 60% male and around 38% female, averaging roughly 44 years of age. Therapy received beforehand was radiotherapy, temozolomide, or both, with most patients given both.

Trimming removed 2 bases from V and 4 bases from J, with 9 bases in between. Per germline, CDR1 GTSNPN and CDR2 SVGIG (reference sequence). The length of the CDR3 is 13 residues. Study-level findings and limits: Pseudoprogression apparently lacked any relation to changes in top peripheral T cell clonotypes. Patients showed vaccine-induced immune responses at a rate of 93.3%.

Sample time point: baseline, week 1 (first vaccination visit). Treatment here: pre-vaccination baseline after standard-of-care therapy. About this clone: The antigen is undetermined.

The data were produced by immunoSEQ multiplex PCR, yet TCRdb's version contains in-frame clones alone and is incomplete. The data show tens of thousands of clones, around nine tenths seen once. The chain is built from TRBV30 and TRBJ1-5, with D perhaps matching TRBD1 (6 bases). Specimen: PBMCs, collected from a glioma patient treated with radiotherapy, temozolomide or both. The sequence was collected from a middle-aged woman with glioma. The CDR3 region is CAWSKQGNQPQHF. The CDR3 DNA follows: TGTGCCTGGAGTAAGCAGGGGAATCAGCCCCAGCATTTT. The full variable domain, completed using reference TRBV30 and TRBJ1-5, is SQTIHQWPATLVQPVGSPLSLECTVEGTSNPNLYWYRQAAGRGLQLLFYSVGIGQISSEVPQNLSASRPQDRQFILSSKKLLLSDSGFYLCAWSKQGNQPQHFGDGTRLSIL.